A selection of T cell receptor beta chains follows, all from one sample in a study of cytomegalovirus exposure and HLA in healthy donors. The repertoire was sequenced with immunoSEQ multiplex PCR; TCRdb's copy has only in-frame clones and lacks some. The data hold roughly 180,000 clones, with more than 75% observed a single time. Sequencing input: PBMCs. The receptors stem from a man aged 30-40 years in good health and CMV-seropositive. Each CDR3 is given with its conserved first and last residue. D genes are given only for firm matches. Clone size is stated in some rows and not others, as once, few, many or a class when expanded.

J | D | V | size | DNA | CDR3
TRBJ1-2 | NA | TRBV6-5 | NA | TGTGCCAGCAGTTACTCGGTTTGGGCAGGGACCGATGGCTACACCTTC | CASSYSVWAGTDGYTF
TRBJ2-7 | TRBD1 | TRBV5-1 | few | TGCGCCAGCAGCTTGGTACCCGGGACAGGGGAAGTTGGGCAGTACTTC | CASSLVPGTGEVGQYF
TRBJ2-2 | NA | TRBV14 | NA | TGTGCCAGCGGGCTTTTCCACCCGGGAGCCCACCTTGGCGACACCGGGGAGCTGTTTTTT | CASGLFHPGAHLGDTGELFF
TRBJ2-5 | TRBD2 | TRBV7-6 | NA | TGTGCCTCTGGGGGGTCGGCTAGCGGACCCCAAGAGACCCAGTACTTC | CASGGSASGPQETQYF
TRBJ1-2 | NA | TRBV9 | NA | TGTGCCAGCAGCCCCCGGCGGCCGATAATTAACTATGGCTACACCTTC | CASSPRRPIINYGYTF
TRBJ1-4 | NA | TRBV29-1 | NA | TGCAGCGTTGTGGTCAGGGGCGCAACTAATGAAAAACTGTTTTTT | CSVVVRGATNEKLFF
TRBJ1-4 | NA | TRBV30 | NA | TGTGCCTGGAGTATCGATTCGACATCTAATGAAAAACTGTTTTTT | CAWSIDSTSNEKLFF
TRBJ1-3 | NA | TRBV19 | once | TGTGCCAGTAGCATGCTTCCAGCGGGTGCTGGAAACACCATATATTTT | CASSMLPAGAGNTIYF
TRBJ2-3 | NA | TRBV11-2 | NA | TGTGCCAGCAGCTTTCAGCGGGTGGGAGATACGCAGTATTTT | CASSFQRVGDTQYF
TRBJ2-3 | TRBD2 | TRBV5-4 | NA | TGTGCCAGCAGCCGGAGCGGGGGAAGCACAGATACGCAGTATTTT | CASSRSGGSTDTQYF
TRBJ2-3 | NA | TRBV29-1 | NA | TGCAGCACTAACAGGGAGGGCACAGATACGCAGTATTTT | CSTNREGTDTQYF
TRBJ2-3 | TRBD2 | TRBV6-5 | NA | TGTGCCAGCAGTTTCGGACTAGCGGTCACAGATACGCAGTATTTT | CASSFGLAVTDTQYF
TRBJ2-7 | TRBD2 | TRBV6-1 | NA | TGTGCCAGCAGTGAAGGGACTAGCGGGATTGACGAGCAGTACTTC | CASSEGTSGIDEQYF